This T cell receptor (beta chain) stems from a study of T-cell memory formation after mild COVID-19 (dated by TCRdb to the early 2020s). Broadly, across the study: TCR sequence clusters from the two donors were largely donor specific. The cohort was made up of two young adult volunteers, one female and one male, who were previously healthy. T-cell clones expanding and contracting after mild COVID-19 in a couple of donors were tracked by longitudinal TCRalpha and TCRbeta repertoire sequencing.

Broad study findings and their caveats: Contracting CD4+ clones were found mainly in CM and EM memory subsets, while CD8+ clones were enriched in EMRA. SARS-CoV-2 specificity of the second-wave clones peaking on day 37 was not confirmed. The study covered only a couple of mild cases, and larger cohorts including severe cases with pre-infection samples were considered necessary. Some responding clones were detected in pre-infection memory, which suggested that pre-existing cross-reactive memory T cells had joined the SARS-CoV-2 response. From day 15 to 85, contracting clones showed balanced CD4/CD8 phenotypes, whereas a second wave of clones that expanded from day 15 to 37 leaned towards CD4+.

This clonotype came up a few times. Its antigen is not yet known. Nothing much larger sits one base from this clone, and base qualities are not available. CDR1 and CDR2 (SGHRS, YFSETQ) derive from the germline V gene. Deletion took 4 bases off V and 1 base off J, with a span of 11 bases between the germline ends. The CDR3 has 15 amino acids, counting the end cysteine and phenylalanine. Only CDR3 DNA remains: 45 bases, in frame from the first base. PBMCs were isolated by Ficoll-Paque density gradient centrifugation. TCRdb records Illumina NovaSeq 6000 as the sequencer. cDNA libraries for TCRalpha and TCRbeta were prepared by 5'RACE using constant-segment primers, with sample barcodes and unique molecular identifiers added. Trizol reagent was used to extract RNA from every sample. Libraries were amplified in two PCR steps, with a second sample barcode and Illumina TruSeq adapters added in the second step. Sequencing of the libraries was done on an Illumina NovaSeq, producing 2 x 150 bp paired-end reads. From the authors' description of their analysis: The reads were demultiplexed and collapsed into UMI-guided consensus sequences using migec v1.2.7. With mixcr v2.1.11, UMI consensuses were aligned to TRA and TRB V and J templates and assembled into clonotypes. Clonotypes were classified as expanded or contracted when called significant by both edgeR and NoisET, with noise models trained on biological replicates. For edgeR calls, a false discovery rate-adjusted p below 0.01 and a log2 fold-change threshold of 1 were applied. As an exploratory analysis of dynamics, max-normalized trajectories of the 1000 most abundant clonotypes were examined by PCA with hierarchical clustering. Each responding clone was given a CD4 or CD8 phenotype based on the CD4+ and CD8+ repertoires, which had been sequenced separately. TCRdb reworked the public reads: Q25 trimming with fastp, MiXCR clone assembly, productive beta chains retained. Entries that share a CDR3 protein sequence are merged under the most common genes and DNA. These V and J calls originate from TCRdb's pipeline instead of the authors' own analysis. Here the sample has 350,000 to 450,000 distinct CDR3 sequences; approximately 15% occur a single time. Less than 25% of the sample goes to the ten largest clones.

What was sequenced was PBMCs or a T cell subset sorted from them (not recorded which). This TCR derives from a young man who had mild COVID-19 (a few samples of this study predate the infection). The sample titles of this study are shuffled in the database, so cell type and time point are left out; the donor was told from shared clones. The sequence links TRBV5-1 to TRBJ2-2; possibly the D gene is TRBD1, per 6 matching bases. The sequenced DNA is TGCGCCAGCAGCCCGCCGACAGGGAACACCGGGGAGCTGTTTTTT. It specifies CASSPPTGNTGELFF. The full variable domain, completed from the reference TRBV5-1 and TRBJ2-2 proteins outside the CDR3, reads KAGVTQTPRYLIKTRGQQVTLSCSPISGHRSVSWYQQTPGQGLQFLFEYFSETQRNKGNFPGRFSGRQFSNSRSEMNVSTLELGDSALYLCASSPPTGNTGELFFGEGSRLTVL.